Listed below are T cell receptor beta chains from one sample, sequenced in a study of blood T cell repertoires in COVID-19. Sequenced by immunoSEQ multiplex PCR; TCRdb stores in-frame clones only, minus some. Of more than 200,000 clones in the sample, over 75% were seen once. The specimen was PBMCs or T cells enriched from blood (not recorded which). These receptors were obtained from a man aged 40-55 years who had recovered from COVID-19. The CDR3 runs from the conserved cysteine through the conserved F or W. D genes are given only for firm matches. Clone sizes are given selectively: once, few, many, or a class where the clone is expanded.

J: TRBJ1-5; D: NA; V: TRBV19; size: few; DNA: TGTGCCACCGTAGGGGGGGGATCGCAGCAGAATCAGCCCCAGCATTTT; CDR3: CATVGGGSQQNQPQHF
J: TRBJ2-7; D: TRBD1; V: TRBV5-1; size: NA; DNA: TGCGCCAGCAGCCCCGCCGGACAGGGCTACGAGCAGTACTTC; CDR3: CASSPAGQGYEQYF
J: TRBJ1-1; D: TRBD1; V: TRBV30; size: NA; DNA: TGTGCCTGGAGGACAGGGCTGAACACTGAAGCTTTCTTT; CDR3: CAWRTGLNTEAFF
J: TRBJ1-1; D: TRBD1; V: TRBV10-3; size: once; DNA: TGTGCCATCACCAAAGGGGGCAATACTGAAACTGAAGCTTTCTTT; CDR3: CAITKGGNTETEAFF
J: TRBJ1-5; D: TRBD1; V: TRBV5-5; size: once; DNA: TGTGCCAGCAGCCTACAGGGGGATGGCAATCAGCCCCAGCATTTT; CDR3: CASSLQGDGNQPQHF
J: TRBJ2-1; D: TRBD1; V: TRBV7-3; size: NA; DNA: TGTGCCAGCAGCTCGGGACAGGGCTCCTACAATGAGCAGTTCTTC; CDR3: CASSSGQGSYNEQFF
J: TRBJ1-1; D: NA; V: TRBV6-2/TRBV6-3; size: few; DNA: TGTGCCAGCAGTCACGACAGGCCTCGCGCTGAAGCTTTCTTT; CDR3: CASSHDRPRAEAFF
J: TRBJ1-3; D: TRBD1; V: TRBV11-2; size: NA; DNA: TGTGCCAGCAGGCGGGACAGGAGCTCTGGAAACACCATATATTTT; CDR3: CASRRDRSSGNTIYF
J: TRBJ1-1; D: NA; V: TRBV10-3; size: NA; DNA: TGTGCCATCAGTTGGGAGCCGAACACTGAAGCTTTCTTT; CDR3: CAISWEPNTEAFF
J: TRBJ2-4; D: TRBD2; V: TRBV5-1; size: NA; DNA: TGCGCCAGCTTCGATTCCTCTAGCGGAGATATTCAGTACTTC; CDR3: CASFDSSSGDIQYF
J: TRBJ1-5; D: TRBD1; V: TRBV19; size: once; DNA: TGTGCCAGTAGTATTGGGACAGGGGGCTTTGTAGGCCCGCCCCAGCATTTT; CDR3: CASSIGTGGFVGPPQHF
J: TRBJ2-7; D: NA; V: TRBV19; size: NA; DNA: TGTGCCAGTAGTATCGAGACAAGACCATTCTACGAGCAGTACTTC; CDR3: CASSIETRPFYEQYF
J: TRBJ2-7; D: TRBD2; V: TRBV7-2; size: NA; DNA: TGTGCCAGCAGCGTAAGCGGGGGGTTTAGCTCCTACGAGCAGTACTTC; CDR3: CASSVSGGFSSYEQYF
J: TRBJ1-5; D: NA; V: TRBV7-2; size: NA; DNA: TGTGCCAGCAGCTTGAGTAGGGAACGGGGTCAGCCCCAGCATTTT; CDR3: CASSLSRERGQPQHF
J: TRBJ2-7; D: NA; V: TRBV10-1; size: NA; DNA: TGCGCCAGCAGTGAGTCGGGACCAACGGGGGTTGGGGAGCAGTACTTC; CDR3: CASSESGPTGVGEQYF
J: TRBJ1-4; D: NA; V: TRBV11-2; size: NA; DNA: TGTGCCAGCAGCCGTGAGGGAGCCTTTAATGAAAAACTGTTTTTT; CDR3: CASSREGAFNEKLFF
J: TRBJ1-1; D: TRBD1; V: TRBV24-1; size: NA; DNA: TGTGCCACCAGTACCGGGACAGGGGGCGGGAAAGCTTTCTTT; CDR3: CATSTGTGGGKAFF
J: TRBJ2-5; D: NA; V: TRBV28; size: once; DNA: TGTGCCAGCAGTTCCCCCCAGACAGGAGAGACCCAGTACTTC; CDR3: CASSSPQTGETQYF
J: TRBJ2-1; D: TRBD1; V: TRBV7-9; size: NA; DNA: TGTGCCAGCCGACCGGGACAGGGATCTTCCTACAATGAGCAGTTCTTC; CDR3: CASRPGQGSSYNEQFF
J: TRBJ2-2; D: TRBD2; V: TRBV5-1; size: NA; DNA: TGCGCCAGCAGCTTGGTTCCTAGCGGGGCCACCGGGGAGCTGTTTTTT; CDR3: CASSLVPSGATGELFF
J: TRBJ1-1; D: TRBD1; V: TRBV28; size: NA; DNA: TGTGCCAGCAGCTACAGGGGCCCCCTTGCGGAAGCTTTCTTT; CDR3: CASSYRGPLAEAFF
J: TRBJ1-1; D: TRBD1; V: TRBV11-2; size: NA; DNA: TGTGCCAGCAGCAAGGGACAGCTTGAAGCTTTCTTT; CDR3: CASSKGQLEAFF